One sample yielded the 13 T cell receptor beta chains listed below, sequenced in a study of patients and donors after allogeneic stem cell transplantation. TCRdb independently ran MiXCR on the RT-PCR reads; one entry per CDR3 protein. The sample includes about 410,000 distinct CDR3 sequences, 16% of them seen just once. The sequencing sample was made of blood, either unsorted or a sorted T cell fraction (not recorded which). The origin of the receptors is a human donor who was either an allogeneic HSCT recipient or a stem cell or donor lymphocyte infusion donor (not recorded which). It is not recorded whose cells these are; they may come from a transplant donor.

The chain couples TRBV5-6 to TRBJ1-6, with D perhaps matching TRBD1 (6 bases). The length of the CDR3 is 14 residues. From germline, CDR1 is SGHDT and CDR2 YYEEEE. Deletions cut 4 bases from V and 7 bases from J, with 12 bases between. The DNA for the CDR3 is TGTGCCAGCAGCGGATTAACAGGGAATTCACCCCTCCACTTT. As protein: CASSGLTGNSPLHF.

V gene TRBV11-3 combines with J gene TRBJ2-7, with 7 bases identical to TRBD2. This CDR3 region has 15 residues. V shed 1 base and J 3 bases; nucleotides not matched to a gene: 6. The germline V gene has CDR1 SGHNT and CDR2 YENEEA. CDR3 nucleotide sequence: TGTGCCAGCAGCTTAGTCCCAGCGGGGATCTACGAGCAGTACTTC. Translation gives CASSLVPAGIYEQYF.

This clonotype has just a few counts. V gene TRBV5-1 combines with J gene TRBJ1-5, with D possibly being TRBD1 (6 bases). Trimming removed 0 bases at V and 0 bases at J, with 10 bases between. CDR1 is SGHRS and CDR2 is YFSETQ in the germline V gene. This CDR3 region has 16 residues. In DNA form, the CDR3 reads TGCGCCAGCAGCTTGGGGGGGACATATAGCAATCAGCCCCAGCATTTT. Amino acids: CASSLGGTYSNQPQHF. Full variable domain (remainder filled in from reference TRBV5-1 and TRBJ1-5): KAGVTQTPRYLIKTRGQQVTLSCSPISGHRSVSWYQQTPGQGLQFLFEYFSETQRNKGNFPGRFSGRQFSNSRSEMNVSTLELGDSALYLCASSLGGTYSNQPQHFGDGTRLSIL.

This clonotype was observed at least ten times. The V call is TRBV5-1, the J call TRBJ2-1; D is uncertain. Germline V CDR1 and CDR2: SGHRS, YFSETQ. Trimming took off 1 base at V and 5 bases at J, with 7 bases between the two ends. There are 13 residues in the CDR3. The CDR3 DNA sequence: TGCGCCAGCAGCTTGCATAACAACAATGAGCAGTTCTTC. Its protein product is CASSLHNNNEQFF. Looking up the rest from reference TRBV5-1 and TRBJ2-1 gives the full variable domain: KAGVTQTPRYLIKTRGQQVTLSCSPISGHRSVSWYQQTPGQGLQFLFEYFSETQRNKGNFPGRFSGRQFSNSRSEMNVSTLELGDSALYLCASSLHNNNEQFFGPGTRLTVL.

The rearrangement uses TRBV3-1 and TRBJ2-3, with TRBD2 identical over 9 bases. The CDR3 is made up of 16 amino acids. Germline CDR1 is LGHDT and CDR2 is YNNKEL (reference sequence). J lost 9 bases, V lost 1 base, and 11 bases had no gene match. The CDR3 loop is CASSQGTTAGTSTQYF. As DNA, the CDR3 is TGTGCCAGCAGCCAAGGGACGACAGCCGGGACTAGCACGCAGTATTTT.

CDR3 residues: CASNEGARDTQYF. The CDR3 DNA reads as TGTGCCAGCAACGAGGGAGCGAGAGATACGCAGTATTTT. The chain recombines TRBV12-3 or TRBV12-4 with TRBJ2-3; D is perhaps TRBD2 (5 bases). V was trimmed by 7 bases and J by 5 bases, leaving 13 bases between them. There are 13 residues in the CDR3.

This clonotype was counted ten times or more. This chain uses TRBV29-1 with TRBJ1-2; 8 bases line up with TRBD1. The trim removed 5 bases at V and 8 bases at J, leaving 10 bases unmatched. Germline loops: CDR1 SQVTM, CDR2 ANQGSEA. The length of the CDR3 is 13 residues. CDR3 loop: CSVPDRGIGGYTF. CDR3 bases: TGCAGCGTTCCCGACAGGGGAATAGGGGGCTACACCTTC.

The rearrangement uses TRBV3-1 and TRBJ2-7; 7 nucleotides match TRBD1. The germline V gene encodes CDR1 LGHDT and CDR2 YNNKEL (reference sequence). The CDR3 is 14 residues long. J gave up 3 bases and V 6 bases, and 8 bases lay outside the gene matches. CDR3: CASRGGQDYYEQYF. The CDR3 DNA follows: TGTGCCAGCAGGGGCGGACAGGATTACTACGAGCAGTACTTC.

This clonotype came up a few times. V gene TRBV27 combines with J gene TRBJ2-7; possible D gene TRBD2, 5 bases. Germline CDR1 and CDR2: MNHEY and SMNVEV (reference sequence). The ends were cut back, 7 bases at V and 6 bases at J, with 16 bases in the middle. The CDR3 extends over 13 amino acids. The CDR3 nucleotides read TGTGCCAGCAATCCTAGTCATGGAGGCGAGCAGTACTTC. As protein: CASNPSHGGEQYF.

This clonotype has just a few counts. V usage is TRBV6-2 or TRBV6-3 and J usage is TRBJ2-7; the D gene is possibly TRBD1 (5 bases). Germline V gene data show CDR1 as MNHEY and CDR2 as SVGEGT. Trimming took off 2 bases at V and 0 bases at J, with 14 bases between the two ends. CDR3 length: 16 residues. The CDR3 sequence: CASSYRRGLSSYEQYF. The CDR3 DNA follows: TGTGCCAGCAGTTACCGAAGGGGCCTATCCTCCTACGAGCAGTACTTC.

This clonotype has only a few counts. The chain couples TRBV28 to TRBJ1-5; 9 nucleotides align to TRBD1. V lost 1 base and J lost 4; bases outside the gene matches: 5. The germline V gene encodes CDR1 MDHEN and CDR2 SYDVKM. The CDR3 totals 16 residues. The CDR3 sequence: CASSLYRDRVNQPQHF. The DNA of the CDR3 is TGTGCCAGCAGTTTATACCGGGACAGGGTTAATCAGCCCCAGCATTTT.

The CDR3: CATSDLLAGGRGSPLHF. CDR3 nucleotide sequence: TGTGCCACCAGTGATTTGTTGGCAGGGGGTAGGGGTTCACCCCTCCACTTT. V is TRBV24-1 and J is TRBJ1-6; 7 nucleotides agree with TRBD1. The CDR3 sequence is 17 residues long. Per germline, CDR1 KGHDR and CDR2 SFDVKD. V lost 0 bases and J lost 9; bases outside the gene matches: 10.

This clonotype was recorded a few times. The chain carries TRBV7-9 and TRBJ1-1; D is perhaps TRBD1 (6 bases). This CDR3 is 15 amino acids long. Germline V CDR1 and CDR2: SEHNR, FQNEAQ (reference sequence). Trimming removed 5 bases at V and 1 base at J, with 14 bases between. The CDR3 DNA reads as TGTGCCAGCAGCGCCCCTACAGGGCCGAACACTGAAGCTTTCTTT. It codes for CASSAPTGPNTEAFF.